This T cell receptor beta chain is drawn from a study of control samples from healthy donors and cancer patients. Trimming pared 0 bases from V and 8 bases from J, leaving 10 bases between. The V gene's germline CDR1 is KGHSH and CDR2 LQKENI. The CDR3 runs to 13 residues. TCRdb's table, derived via immunoSEQ multiplex PCR, lists solely in-frame clones and lacks some. The data contain about 80,000 clones, roughly 91% of them singletons. Sequenced sample: blood. The source of this sequence is a man aged 45 to 65 in good health. This chain links TRBV18 with TRBJ1-1, with D possibly matching TRBD1 (5 bases). CDR3 region: CASSPPGRREAFF. Written as DNA, the CDR3 is TGTGCCAGCTCACCACCGGGGCGGAGAGAAGCTTTCTTT.